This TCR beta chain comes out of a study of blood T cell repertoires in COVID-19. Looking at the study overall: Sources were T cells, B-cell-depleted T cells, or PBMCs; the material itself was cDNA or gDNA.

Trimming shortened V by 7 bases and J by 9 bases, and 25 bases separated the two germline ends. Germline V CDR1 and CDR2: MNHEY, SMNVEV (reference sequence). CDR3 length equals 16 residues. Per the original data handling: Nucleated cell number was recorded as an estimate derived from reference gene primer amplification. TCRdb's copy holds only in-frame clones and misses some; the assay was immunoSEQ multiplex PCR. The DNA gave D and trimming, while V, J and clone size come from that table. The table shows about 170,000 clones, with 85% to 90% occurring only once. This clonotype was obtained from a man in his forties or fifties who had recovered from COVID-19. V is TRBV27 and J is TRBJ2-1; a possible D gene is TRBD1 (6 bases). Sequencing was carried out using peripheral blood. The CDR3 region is CASTKQGAGGFGEQFF. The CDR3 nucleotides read TGTGCCAGCACCAAACAGGGTGCGGGTGGTTTTGGTGAGCAGTTCTTC.